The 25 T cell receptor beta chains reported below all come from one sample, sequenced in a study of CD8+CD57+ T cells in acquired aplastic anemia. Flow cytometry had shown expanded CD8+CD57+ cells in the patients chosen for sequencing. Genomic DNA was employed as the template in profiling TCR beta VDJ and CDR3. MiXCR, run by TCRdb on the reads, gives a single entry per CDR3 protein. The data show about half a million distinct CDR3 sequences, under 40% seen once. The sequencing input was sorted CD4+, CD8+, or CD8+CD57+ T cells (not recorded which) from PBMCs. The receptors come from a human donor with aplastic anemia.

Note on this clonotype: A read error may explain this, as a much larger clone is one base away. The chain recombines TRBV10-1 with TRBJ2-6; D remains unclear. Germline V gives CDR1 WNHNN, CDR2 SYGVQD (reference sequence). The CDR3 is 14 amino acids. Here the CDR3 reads CASSESSGVNVLTF. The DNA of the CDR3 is TGCGCCAGCAGTGAGTCGTCTGGGGTCAACGTCCTGACTTTC.

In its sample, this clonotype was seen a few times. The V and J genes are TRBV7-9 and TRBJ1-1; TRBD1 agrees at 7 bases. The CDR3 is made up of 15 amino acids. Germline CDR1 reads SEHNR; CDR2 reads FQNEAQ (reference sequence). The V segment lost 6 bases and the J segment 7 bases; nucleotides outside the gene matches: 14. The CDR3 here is CASRPSATGTSEAFF. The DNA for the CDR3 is TGTGCCAGCAGGCCGTCTGCGACAGGGACTAGTGAAGCTTTCTTT.

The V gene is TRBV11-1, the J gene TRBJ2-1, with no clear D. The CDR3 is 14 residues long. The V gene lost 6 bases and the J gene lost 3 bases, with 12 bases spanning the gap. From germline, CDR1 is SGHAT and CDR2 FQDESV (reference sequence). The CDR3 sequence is CASSGEIYYNEQFF. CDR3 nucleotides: TGTGCCAGCAGTGGTGAAATCTACTACAATGAGCAGTTCTTC.

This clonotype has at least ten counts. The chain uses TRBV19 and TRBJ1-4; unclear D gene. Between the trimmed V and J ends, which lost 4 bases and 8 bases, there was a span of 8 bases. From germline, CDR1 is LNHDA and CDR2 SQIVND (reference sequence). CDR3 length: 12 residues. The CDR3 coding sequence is TGTGCCAGTAGTAGTACCGCGGAAAAACTGTTTTTT. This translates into CASSSTAEKLFF.

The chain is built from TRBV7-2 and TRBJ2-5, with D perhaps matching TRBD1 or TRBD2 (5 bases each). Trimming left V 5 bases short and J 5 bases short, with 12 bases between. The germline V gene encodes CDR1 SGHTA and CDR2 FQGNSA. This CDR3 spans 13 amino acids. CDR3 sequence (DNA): TGTGCCAGCAGCCCACTTTGGGGGGAGACCCAGTACTTC. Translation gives CASSPLWGETQYF.

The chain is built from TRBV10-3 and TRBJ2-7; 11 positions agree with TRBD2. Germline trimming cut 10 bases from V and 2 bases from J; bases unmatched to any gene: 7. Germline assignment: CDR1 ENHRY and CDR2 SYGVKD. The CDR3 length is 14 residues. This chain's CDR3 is CASSELAGAYEQYF. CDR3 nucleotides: TGTGCCAGCAGCGAACTAGCGGGAGCCTACGAGCAGTACTTC.

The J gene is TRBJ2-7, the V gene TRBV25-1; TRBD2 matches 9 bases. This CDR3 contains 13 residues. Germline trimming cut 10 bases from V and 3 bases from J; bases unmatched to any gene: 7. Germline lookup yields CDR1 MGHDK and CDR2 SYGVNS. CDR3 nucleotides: TGTGCCACGGTTAGCGGGAGAGACTACGAGCAGTACTTC. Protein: CATVSGRDYEQYF.

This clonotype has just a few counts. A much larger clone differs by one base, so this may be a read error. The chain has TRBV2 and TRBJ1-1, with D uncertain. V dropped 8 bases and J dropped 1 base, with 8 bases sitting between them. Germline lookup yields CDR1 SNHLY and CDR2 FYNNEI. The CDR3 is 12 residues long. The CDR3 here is CASGAQNTEAFF. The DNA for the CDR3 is TGTGCCAGCGGTGCGCAGAACACTGAAGCTTTCTTT.

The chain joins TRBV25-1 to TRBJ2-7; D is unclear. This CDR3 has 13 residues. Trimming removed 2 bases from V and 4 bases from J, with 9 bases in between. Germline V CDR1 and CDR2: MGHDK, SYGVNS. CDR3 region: CASSEQVSYEQYF. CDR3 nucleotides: TGTGCCAGCAGTGAACAGGTTAGTTACGAGCAGTACTTC.

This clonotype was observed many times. The CDR3: CASSLDSVGYTF. The CDR3 DNA follows: TGCGCCAGCAGCTTGGACAGCGTAGGCTACACCTTC. This rearrangement joins TRBV5-1 to TRBJ1-2; D uncertain. V lost 0 bases and J 8 bases, leaving 8 bases between the germline ends. Germline assignment: CDR1 SGHRS and CDR2 YFSETQ. The CDR3 is made up of 12 amino acids.

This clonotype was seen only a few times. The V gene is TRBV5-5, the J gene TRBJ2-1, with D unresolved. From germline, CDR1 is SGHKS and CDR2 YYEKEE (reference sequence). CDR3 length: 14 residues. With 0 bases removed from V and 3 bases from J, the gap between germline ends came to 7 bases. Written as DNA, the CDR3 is TGTGCCAGCAGCTTGGGGCTAGGCTACAATGAGCAGTTCTTC. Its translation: CASSLGLGYNEQFF.

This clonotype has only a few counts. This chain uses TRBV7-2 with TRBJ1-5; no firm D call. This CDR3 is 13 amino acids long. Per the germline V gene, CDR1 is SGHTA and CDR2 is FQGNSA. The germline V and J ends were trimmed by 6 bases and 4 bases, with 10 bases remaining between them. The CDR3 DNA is TGTGCCAGCAGTAAAGAAAAGAATCAGCCCCAGCATTTT. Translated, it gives CASSKEKNQPQHF.

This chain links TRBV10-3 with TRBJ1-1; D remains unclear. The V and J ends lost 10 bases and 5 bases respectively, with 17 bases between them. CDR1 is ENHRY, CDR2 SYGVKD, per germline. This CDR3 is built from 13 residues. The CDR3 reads CASTGAGRTEAFF. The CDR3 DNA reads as TGTGCCAGCACCGGTGCGGGTCGGACTGAAGCTTTCTTT.

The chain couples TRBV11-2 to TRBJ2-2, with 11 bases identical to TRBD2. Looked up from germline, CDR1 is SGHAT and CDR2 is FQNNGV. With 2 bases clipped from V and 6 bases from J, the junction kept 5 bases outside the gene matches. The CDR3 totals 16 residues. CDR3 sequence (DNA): TGTGCCAGCAGCTTATATAGCGGGAGGGCGTCCGGGGAGCTGTTTTTT. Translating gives CASSLYSGRASGELFF.

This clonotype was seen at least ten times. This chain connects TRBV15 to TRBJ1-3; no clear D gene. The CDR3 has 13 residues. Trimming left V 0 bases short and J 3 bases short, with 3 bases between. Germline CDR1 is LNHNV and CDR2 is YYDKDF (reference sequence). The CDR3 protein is CATSRDVGNTIYF. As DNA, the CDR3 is TGTGCCACCAGCAGAGATGTTGGAAACACCATATATTTT.

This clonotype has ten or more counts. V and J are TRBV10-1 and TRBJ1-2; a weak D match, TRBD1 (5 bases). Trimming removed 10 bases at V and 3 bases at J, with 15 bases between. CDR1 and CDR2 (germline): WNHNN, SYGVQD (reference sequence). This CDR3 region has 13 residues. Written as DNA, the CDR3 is TGCGCCAAGATCGGGGGTCTAGACTATGGCTACACCTTC. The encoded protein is CAKIGGLDYGYTF.

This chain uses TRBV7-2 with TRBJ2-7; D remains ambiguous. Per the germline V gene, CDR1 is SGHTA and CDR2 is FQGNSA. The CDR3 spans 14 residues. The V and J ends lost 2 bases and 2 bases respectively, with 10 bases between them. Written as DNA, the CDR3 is TGTGCCAGCAGCTTATCAGCCGCCACCTACGAGCAGTACTTC. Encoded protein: CASSLSAATYEQYF.

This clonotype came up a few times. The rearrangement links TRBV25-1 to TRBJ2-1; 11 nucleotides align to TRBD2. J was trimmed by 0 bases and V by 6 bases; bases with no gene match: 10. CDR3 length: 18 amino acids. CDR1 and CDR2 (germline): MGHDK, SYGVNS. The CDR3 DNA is TGTGCCAGCAGCTTAGCATTACTAGCGGGGGACTCCTACAATGAGCAGTTCTTC. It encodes CASSLALLAGDSYNEQFF.

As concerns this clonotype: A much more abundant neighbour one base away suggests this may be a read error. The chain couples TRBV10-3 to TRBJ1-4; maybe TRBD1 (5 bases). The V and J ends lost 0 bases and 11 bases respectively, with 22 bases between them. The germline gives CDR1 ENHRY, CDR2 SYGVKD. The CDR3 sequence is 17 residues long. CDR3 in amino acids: CAISESGAGLLSGKLFF. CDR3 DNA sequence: TGTGCCATCAGTGAGTCTGGGGCAGGTCTCCTCTCCGGGAAACTGTTTTTT.

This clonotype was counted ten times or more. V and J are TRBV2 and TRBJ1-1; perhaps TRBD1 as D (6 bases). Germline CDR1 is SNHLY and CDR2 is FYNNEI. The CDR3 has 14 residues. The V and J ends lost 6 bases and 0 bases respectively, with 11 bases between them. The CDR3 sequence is CASSLTGMNTEAFF. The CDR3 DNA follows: TGTGCCAGCAGCCTTACAGGGATGAACACTGAAGCTTTCTTT.

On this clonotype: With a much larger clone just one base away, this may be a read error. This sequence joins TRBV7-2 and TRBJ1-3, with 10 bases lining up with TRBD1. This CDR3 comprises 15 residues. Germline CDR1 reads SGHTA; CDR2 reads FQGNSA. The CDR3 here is CAGSTRTGGGNTIYF. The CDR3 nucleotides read TGTGCCGGCAGCACGCGGACAGGGGGTGGAAACACCATATATTTT.

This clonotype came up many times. In nucleotides, the CDR3 is TGTGCCACCAGCAGAGTGGGCAGGCAAGAGACCCAGTACTTC. It yields the protein CATSRVGRQETQYF. The V call is TRBV15, the J call TRBJ2-5; D is unresolved. The CDR3 contains 14 residues. Germline V gives CDR1 LNHNV, CDR2 YYDKDF (reference sequence). Trimming stripped 1 base from V and 2 bases from J, with 8 bases between.

The CDR3 is CASSYGGVNTEAFF. The DNA of the CDR3 is TGTGCCAGCAGTTACGGGGGGGTAAACACTGAAGCTTTCTTT. This sequence joins TRBV6-2 or TRBV6-3 and TRBJ1-1; D possibly corresponds to TRBD1 (5 bases). Germline values: CDR1 MNHEY, CDR2 SVGEGT. V was pared by 2 bases and J by 2 bases, with 9 bases between. This CDR3 comprises 14 residues.

As DNA, the CDR3 is TGTGCCAGCAGTGATTATGGATGGGGCAAGAACTATGGCTACACCTTC. Its translation is CASSDYGWGKNYGYTF. V gene TRBV25-1 combines with J gene TRBJ1-2; D is perhaps TRBD1 (5 bases). The CDR3 is 16 residues long. Trimming left V 3 bases short and J 2 bases short, with 16 bases between. Germline V gives CDR1 MGHDK, CDR2 SYGVNS.

CDR3 DNA: TGTGCCAGCAGCCCACTAGGGGGGGATACGCAGTATTTT. Translated, it gives CASSPLGGDTQYF. This chain joins TRBV7-8 and TRBJ2-3; D assignment may be TRBD1 or TRBD2 (6 bases each). This CDR3 has 13 amino acids. Germline V gives CDR1 SGHVS, CDR2 FQNEAQ. Trimming took 5 bases from V and 6 from J, leaving 12 bases between them.